This T cell receptor beta chain derives from a study of glioma-infiltrating T cells after dendritic cell vaccination. Study-level results: Higher TCR clonality did not directly relate to longer survival.

Sequencing used immunoSEQ multiplex PCR; TCRdb keeps in-frame clones, though not all of them. The sample comprises about 50,000 clones, about 84% of which are singletons, and approximately 9.6% rests with the top ten. Time point meaning: after dendritic cell vaccination, including at tumor progression/relapse. PBMC sampling occurred before vaccination, two weeks after the third dose, and at progression. CDR1 is SGHTS, CDR2 YDEGEE, per germline. With V trimmed by 4 bases and J by 5 bases, 6 bases remained unmatched. The CDR3 is 15 amino acids. Note on this clone: What it binds is not known.

The material sequenced was blood, taken after dendritic cell vaccination. The chain has TRBV5-8 and TRBJ1-1, with TRBD1 matching 12 bases. The receptor was derived from a human donor with glioblastoma. The CDR3 DNA sequence: TGTGCCAGCAGCACCGGGACAGGGGGCGAGACTGAAGCTTTCTTT. Protein sequence: CASSTGTGGETEAFF.